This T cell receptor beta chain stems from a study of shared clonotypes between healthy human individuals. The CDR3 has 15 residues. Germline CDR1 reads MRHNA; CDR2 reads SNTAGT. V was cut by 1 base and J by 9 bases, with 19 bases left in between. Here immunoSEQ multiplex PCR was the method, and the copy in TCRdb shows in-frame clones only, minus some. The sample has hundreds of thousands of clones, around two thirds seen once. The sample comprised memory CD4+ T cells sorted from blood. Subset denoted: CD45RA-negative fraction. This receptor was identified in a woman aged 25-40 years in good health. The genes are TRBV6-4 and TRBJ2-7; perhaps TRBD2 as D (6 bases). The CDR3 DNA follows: TGTGCCAGCAGTGACTGGACGGGAGCGTCGTTTTGGCAGTACTTC. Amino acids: CASSDWTGASFWQYF.